Here is one T cell receptor (beta chain) with its context. The CDR3 runs 16 residues. Germline CDR1 reads SGDLS; CDR2 reads YYNGEE. Trimming removed 5 bases from V and 4 bases from J; junction bases left unmatched: 9. TCRdb's table, derived via immunoSEQ multiplex PCR, lists solely in-frame clones and lacks some. The sample lists some 240,000 clones, roughly 80% occurring once. The entry originates in a study of blood T cell repertoires in COVID-19. Sample: peripheral blood. The sequence derives from a woman aged 70 to 79 with COVID-19, enrolled during active disease. The rearrangement joins TRBV9 to TRBJ1-2; 12 positions agree with TRBD1. The CDR3 region is CASSGDRGRTFYGYTF. Written as DNA, the CDR3 is TGTGCCAGCAGTGGGGACAGGGGGCGGACCTTCTATGGCTACACCTTC.